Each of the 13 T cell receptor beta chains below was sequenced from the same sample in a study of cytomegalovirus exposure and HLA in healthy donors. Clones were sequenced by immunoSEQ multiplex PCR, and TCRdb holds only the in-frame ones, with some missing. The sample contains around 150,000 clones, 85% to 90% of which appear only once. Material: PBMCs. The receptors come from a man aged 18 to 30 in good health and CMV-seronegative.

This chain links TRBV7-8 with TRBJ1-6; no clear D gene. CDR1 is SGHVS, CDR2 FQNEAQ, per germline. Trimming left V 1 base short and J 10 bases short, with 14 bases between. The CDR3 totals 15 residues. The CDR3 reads CASSLGSQESSPLHF. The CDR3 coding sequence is TGTGCCAGCAGCTTAGGCTCTCAGGAAAGCTCACCCCTCCACTTT.

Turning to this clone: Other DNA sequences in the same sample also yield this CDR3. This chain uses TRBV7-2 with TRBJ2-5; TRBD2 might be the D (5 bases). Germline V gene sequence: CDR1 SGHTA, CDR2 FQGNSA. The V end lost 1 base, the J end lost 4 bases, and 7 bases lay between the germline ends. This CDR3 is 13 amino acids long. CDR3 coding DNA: TGTGCCAGCAGCTTAGTTGGAGGAGAGACCCAGTACTTC. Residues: CASSLVGGETQYF.

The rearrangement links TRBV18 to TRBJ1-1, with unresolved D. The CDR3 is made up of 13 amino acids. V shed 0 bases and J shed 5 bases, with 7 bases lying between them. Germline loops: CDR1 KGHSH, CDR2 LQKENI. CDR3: CASSPPSGTEAFF. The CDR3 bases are TGTGCCAGCTCACCACCATCGGGGACTGAAGCTTTCTTT.

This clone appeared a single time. CDR3 sequence (DNA): TGTGCCAGCTCACCACCTGGCGGGAGAACAGATACGCAGTATTTT. Its translation is CASSPPGGRTDTQYF. The rearrangement uses TRBV18 and TRBJ2-3, with 7 positions matching TRBD2. Germline trimming cut 0 bases from V and 3 bases from J; bases unmatched to any gene: 3. Germline V lookup: CDR1 KGHSH, CDR2 LQKENI. This CDR3 comprises 15 residues.

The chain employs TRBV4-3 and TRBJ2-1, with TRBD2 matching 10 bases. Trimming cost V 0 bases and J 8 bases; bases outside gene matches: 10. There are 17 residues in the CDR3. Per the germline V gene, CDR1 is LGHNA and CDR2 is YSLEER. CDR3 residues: CASSQDWASGSIDEQFF. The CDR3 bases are TGCGCCAGCAGCCAAGATTGGGCTAGCGGGAGTATCGATGAGCAGTTCTTC.

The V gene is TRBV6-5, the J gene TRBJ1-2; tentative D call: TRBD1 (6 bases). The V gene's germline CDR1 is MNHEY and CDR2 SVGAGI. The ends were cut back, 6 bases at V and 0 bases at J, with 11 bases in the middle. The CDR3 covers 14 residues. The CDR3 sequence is CASSYGTSNYGYTF. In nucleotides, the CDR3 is TGTGCCAGCAGCTACGGGACATCTAACTATGGCTACACCTTC.

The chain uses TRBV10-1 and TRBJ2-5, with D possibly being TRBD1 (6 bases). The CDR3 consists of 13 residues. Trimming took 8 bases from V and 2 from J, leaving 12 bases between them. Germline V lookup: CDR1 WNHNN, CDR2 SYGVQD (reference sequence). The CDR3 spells CASSRDMQETQYF. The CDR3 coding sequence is TGCGCCAGCTCAAGGGACATGCAAGAGACCCAGTACTTC.

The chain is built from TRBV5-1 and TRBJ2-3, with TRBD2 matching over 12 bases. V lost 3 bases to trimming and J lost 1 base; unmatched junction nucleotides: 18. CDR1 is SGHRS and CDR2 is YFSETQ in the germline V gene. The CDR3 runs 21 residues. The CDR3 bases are TGCGCCAGCAGCTCGCAACCGGGACCGTCAGGACTAGCGGGGCGCACAGATACGCAGTATTTT. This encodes CASSSQPGPSGLAGRTDTQYF.

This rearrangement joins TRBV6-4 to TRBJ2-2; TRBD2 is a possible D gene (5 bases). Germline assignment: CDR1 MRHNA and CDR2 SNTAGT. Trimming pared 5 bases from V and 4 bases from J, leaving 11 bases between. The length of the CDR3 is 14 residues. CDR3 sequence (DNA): TGTGCCAGCAGTCGAGGGATTGGCACCGGGGAGCTGTTTTTT. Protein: CASSRGIGTGELFF.

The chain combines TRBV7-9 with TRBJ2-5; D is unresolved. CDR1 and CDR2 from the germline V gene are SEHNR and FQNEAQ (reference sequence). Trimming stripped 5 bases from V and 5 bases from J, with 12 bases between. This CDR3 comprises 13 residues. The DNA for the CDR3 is TGTGCCAGCAGCCCCCGTAACGGGGAGACCCAGTACTTC. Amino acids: CASSPRNGETQYF.

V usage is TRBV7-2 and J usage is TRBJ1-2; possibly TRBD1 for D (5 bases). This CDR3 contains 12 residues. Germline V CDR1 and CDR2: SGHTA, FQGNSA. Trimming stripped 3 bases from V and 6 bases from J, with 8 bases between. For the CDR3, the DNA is TGTGCCAGCAGCTTCTCGGGGGATGGCTACACCTTC. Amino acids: CASSFSGDGYTF.

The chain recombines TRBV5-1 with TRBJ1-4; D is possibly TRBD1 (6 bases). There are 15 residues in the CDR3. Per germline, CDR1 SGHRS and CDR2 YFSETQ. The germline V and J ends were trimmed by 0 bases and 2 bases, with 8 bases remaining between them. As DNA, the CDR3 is TGCGCCAGCAGCTTGGCCGGACAGACTAATGAAAAACTGTTTTTT. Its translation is CASSLAGQTNEKLFF.

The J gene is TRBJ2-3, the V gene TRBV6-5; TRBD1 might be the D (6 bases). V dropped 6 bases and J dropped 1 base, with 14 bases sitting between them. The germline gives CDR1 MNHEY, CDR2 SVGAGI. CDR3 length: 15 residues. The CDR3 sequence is CASSQGTLRTDTQYF. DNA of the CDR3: TGTGCCAGCAGCCAAGGGACACTACGCACAGATACGCAGTATTTT.